These T cell receptor beta chains were read from a single sample in a study of cytomegalovirus exposure and HLA in healthy donors. Assay used: immunoSEQ multiplex PCR; TCRdb lists only in-frame clones, some missing. The sample holds approximately 200,000 clones, around 80% seen once. The sample comprised PBMCs. Receptor source: a woman in her 30s in good health and CMV-seropositive. Each CDR3 is given with its conserved first and last residue. D genes are given only for firm matches. The size of a clone is reported for some rows only, either as once, few or many, or as a class for expanded clones.

CASSLRSLSWQFF,TGTGCCAGCAGCTTAAGGAGTCTTAGTTGGCAGTTCTTC,once,TRBV7-2,NA,TRBJ2-1
CASSPYPTGNYGYTF,TGTGCCAGCAGTCCTTACCCAACAGGGAACTATGGCTACACCTTC,once,TRBV6-6,NA,TRBJ1-2
CASSSGTGREKLFF,TGTGCCAGCAGCTCCGGGACAGGGAGGGAAAAACTGTTTTTT,NA,TRBV7-9,TRBD1,TRBJ1-4
CASSSRIQADTQYF,TGTGCCAGCAGTTCGAGAATTCAGGCAGATACGCAGTATTTT,NA,TRBV27,NA,TRBJ2-3
CASSLQGLETQYF,TGTGCCAGCAGCTTACAGGGTTTAGAGACCCAGTACTTC,NA,TRBV7-3,NA,TRBJ2-5
CASSVDGTRDDEQFF,TGTGCCAGCAGCGTAGATGGGACTAGAGACGATGAGCAGTTCTTC,NA,TRBV9,TRBD2,TRBJ2-1
CASSLVGQGGDTQYF,TGTGCCAGCAGCTTGGTCGGCCAGGGAGGAGATACGCAGTATTTT,NA,TRBV5-6,NA,TRBJ2-3
CASSRDRGRHYEQYF,TGTGCCAGCAGCCGGGACAGGGGCCGACACTACGAGCAGTACTTC,NA,TRBV6-5,TRBD1,TRBJ2-7
CASRHDSNYGYTF,TGTGCCAGCAGACACGACAGCAACTATGGCTACACCTTC,NA,TRBV6-5,NA,TRBJ1-2
CASSIQGSTEAFF,TGTGCCAGTAGTATTCAGGGATCGACTGAAGCTTTCTTT,few,TRBV19,NA,TRBJ1-1
CASSEGISGRVREQYF,TGTGCCAGCAGTGAAGGTATTAGCGGGAGGGTTCGCGAGCAGTACTTC,NA,TRBV2,TRBD2,TRBJ2-7
CASSFWTDSYEQYF,TGCGCCAGCAGCTTTTGGACAGACTCCTACGAGCAGTACTTC,NA,TRBV5-1,NA,TRBJ2-7
CATGKLAGGPGLRFF,TGTGCCACGGGGAAACTAGCGGGAGGGCCTGGTCTTCGGTTCTTC,NA,TRBV2,TRBD2,TRBJ2-1
CASSPTLAGAYEQYF,TGCGCCAGCAGCCCGACTCTAGCGGGAGCCTACGAGCAGTACTTC,NA,TRBV5-1,TRBD2,TRBJ2-7
CASSQGRFVAGEQYF,TGTGCCAGCAGCCAAGGGCGGTTTGTGGCGGGCGAGCAGTACTTC,NA,TRBV14,NA,TRBJ2-7
CASRTGTGNTGELFF,TGCGCCAGCAGAACCGGGACAGGGAACACCGGGGAGCTGTTTTTT,NA,TRBV10-2,TRBD1,TRBJ2-2
CASSRYLRYNEQFF,TGTGCCAGCAGTCGCTACCTCCGCTACAATGAGCAGTTCTTC,NA,TRBV6-6,NA,TRBJ2-1
CASSFGGSGRFGETQYF,TGTGCCAGCAGTTTCGGGGGGAGCGGGAGGTTTGGAGAGACCCAGTACTTC,NA,TRBV27,TRBD2,TRBJ2-5
CASGQRYEQYF,TGTGCCAGTGGACAGCGGTACGAGCAGTACTTC,NA,TRBV27,NA,TRBJ2-7
CASALTGAAEAFF,TGTGCCAGCGCCCTAACAGGGGCTGCTGAAGCTTTCTTT,few,TRBV11-3,TRBD1,TRBJ1-1
CASSSLAGSYNEQFF,TGCGCCAGCAGCTCGCTAGCGGGCTCCTACAATGAGCAGTTCTTC,few,TRBV5-1,TRBD2,TRBJ2-1
CASKGGLAGAEQYF,TGTGCCAGCAAAGGGGGACTAGCGGGAGCCGAGCAGTACTTC,NA,TRBV5-4,TRBD2,TRBJ2-7
CASSQVGSGRAGETQYF,TGTGCCAGCAGCCAAGTAGGGAGCGGGAGGGCCGGAGAGACCCAGTACTTC,NA,TRBV4-2,TRBD2,TRBJ2-5
CAISDRSSSYEQYF,TGTGCCATCAGTGACAGGTCGAGCTCCTACGAGCAGTACTTC,NA,TRBV10-3,NA,TRBJ2-7
CASSQVPSSEQYF,TGTGCCAGCAGCCAAGTTCCCTCTTCCGAGCAGTACTTC,NA,TRBV4-2,NA,TRBJ2-7
CASSSNRNTEAFF,TGTGCCAGCAGCTCTAACAGAAACACTGAAGCTTTCTTT,NA,TRBV11-2,NA,TRBJ1-1
CASKASGRSDTQYF,TGCGCCAGCAAGGCTAGCGGGAGATCAGATACGCAGTATTTT,NA,TRBV10-2,TRBD2,TRBJ2-3
CAWSEGQSSYEQYF,TGTGCCTGGAGTGAGGGACAAAGCTCCTACGAGCAGTACTTC,NA,TRBV30,NA,TRBJ2-7
CASSPLSGKGPYNEQFF,TGCGCCAGCAGCCCTCTCAGCGGGAAGGGCCCCTACAATGAGCAGTTCTTC,NA,TRBV5-1,TRBD2,TRBJ2-1
CAWSTRVDTEAFF,TGTGCCTGGAGTACGAGGGTTGACACTGAAGCTTTCTTT,NA,TRBV30,NA,TRBJ1-1
CSVEAQEQETQYF,TGCAGCGTTGAAGCACAGGAGCAAGAGACCCAGTACTTC,NA,TRBV29-1,NA,TRBJ2-5
CASSTGTPNTGELFF,TGCGCCAGCAGCACCGGGACACCGAACACCGGGGAGCTGTTTTTT,NA,TRBV5-1,NA,TRBJ2-2
CASSTPGLHYEQYF,TGTGCCAGTAGTACACCGGGACTACACTACGAGCAGTACTTC,NA,TRBV19,TRBD2,TRBJ2-7
CASSSTGDYGYTF,TGTGCCAGCAGCTCCACGGGTGACTATGGCTACACCTTC,NA,TRBV11-2,NA,TRBJ1-2
CSGHGTVNTEAFF,TGCAGCGGCCACGGGACAGTGAACACTGAAGCTTTCTTT,NA,TRBV29-1,TRBD1,TRBJ1-1
CASSLGLAGPDTQYF,TGCGCCAGCAGCTTGGGACTAGCGGGACCAGATACGCAGTATTTT,NA,TRBV5-1,TRBD2,TRBJ2-3
CASSLDGLAGLTDTQYF,TGCGCCAGCAGCTTGGATGGACTAGCGGGGCTGACAGATACGCAGTATTTT,NA,TRBV5-1,TRBD2,TRBJ2-3
CASSLSGFDEQFF,TGTGCCAGCAGCTTGAGTGGTTTCGATGAGCAGTTCTTC,NA,TRBV11-3,NA,TRBJ2-1
CASSYSGGRTSNTGELFF,TGTGCCAGCAGTTATTCAGGGGGCCGAACCTCGAACACCGGGGAGCTGTTTTTT,NA,TRBV28,TRBD1,TRBJ2-2
CASSTGTSGIYEQYF,TGCGCCAGCAGCACTGGGACTAGCGGGATCTACGAGCAGTACTTC,NA,TRBV5-1,TRBD2,TRBJ2-7
CASSFAHGGYNEQFF,TGTGCCAGCAGCTTCGCTCACGGGGGGTACAATGAGCAGTTCTTC,NA,TRBV7-9,TRBD2,TRBJ2-1
CASSIGYRDTDTQYF,TGTGCCAGTAGTATAGGTTACAGGGACACAGATACGCAGTATTTT,NA,TRBV19,NA,TRBJ2-3
CASSTRQIDTQYF,TGTGCCAGTAGTACCCGACAGATAGATACGCAGTATTTT,NA,TRBV19,NA,TRBJ2-3
CASSPGTPMGAFF,TGTGCCAGCAGCCCGGGGACACCTATGGGAGCTTTCTTT,NA,TRBV5-4,NA,TRBJ1-1